This record covers a single T cell receptor (beta chain). Its antigen is not known. The germline V and J ends were trimmed by 6 bases and 5 bases, with 19 bases remaining between them. This CDR3 comprises 15 residues. This sample stems from a study of blood T cells in healthy people across ages. Overall study: Per two T cells, about one barcoded beta molecule was captured through template switching.

Primers used in a second PCR of about 7 to 12 cycles were a sample-barcoded 5' primer and a J-beta primer mix. TCRdb re-analysed the 5' RACE reads in MiXCR, keeping a single row per CDR3 protein. The table lists roughly 800,000 distinct CDR3 sequences, around 34% of them singletons. General study points: There was no known CMV status for donors, so expanded clonotype changes were possibly confounded. Long-lived and aged donors differed, with more naive CD4+ cells and higher diversity in the long-lived. PBMCs that were unsorted prevented a conclusive naive versus antigen-experienced comparison.

The specimen was blood. The TCR was taken from a man between 18 and 29 years old in good health. The V gene is TRBV12-3 or TRBV12-4, the J gene TRBJ1-2; D perhaps matches TRBD1 (5 bases). Here the CDR3 reads CASSPVGGLPYGYTF. In DNA form, the CDR3 reads TGTGCCAGCAGCCCAGTTGGGGGTCTTCCTTATGGCTACACCTTC.